This TCR beta chain emerged from a study of blood T cell repertoires in COVID-19 (dated by TCRdb to 2020 to 2021). Turning to the overall study: Samples covering the acute and convalescent phases of COVID-19 were provided by collaborators in the United States, Italy and Spain. The prospective study material was composed of cDNA or gDNA derived from T cells, B-cell-depleted T cells, or PBMCs. The dataset comprised deeply sampled blood TCRbeta repertoires from subjects exposed to, actively infected with, or recovered from COVID-19. The repertoires were released in a freely available public database intended as a resource for research on the immune response to SARS-CoV-2. Samples were obtained from the ongoing ImmuneRACE study (first 160 participants) and from 1,254 subjects provided by 6 global collaborators. Nearly every sample came with metadata listing a de-identified subject ID, COVID-19 status, age in years and sex. Where available, HLA class I and class II types were taken from metadata supplied by the sample provider and were not determined by assay-based typing. The research as a whole found: How much clinical and demographic metadata was included differed by source and by participant, and the metadata was provided uncurated.

Whole blood was collected in K2EDTA tubes by collaborating institutions according to the institutions' own protocols. Collaborator samples were shipped for TCRbeta analysis as frozen whole blood, isolated PBMCs, or DNA extracted from either sample type. With regard to this clone: Its cognate antigen has yet to be identified. The input lacks base qualities; no much larger clone sits a single base away.

TCRbeta CDR3 regions were amplified from genomic DNA by means of the immunoSEQ Assay, a bias-controlled multiplex PCR. Per the source publication's procedure: The number of nucleated cells in each sample was estimated from the amplification of reference gene primers within the assay. To quantify the absolute abundance of each unique TCRbeta CDR3 rearrangement, sequence reads were collapsed and filtered. For each sample, productive Simpson clonality was calculated as the square root of Simpson's diversity index across productive rearrangements. The source is immuneACCESS, and TCRdb retained only in-frame sequences with V and J called. Part of the clones is not carried over; for the studies checked, unresolved V genes explain less than half of this, and the remainder is unexplained. V, J and clone size are taken as reported in that table, and D and trimming were inferred from the DNA itself. In all, the sample holds about 180,000 clones, and 85% to 95% of those were seen once. Of the sample, roughly 0.56% is held by the ten largest clones.

The CDR1 and CDR2 encoded by the germline V gene are SGHTA and FQGNSA. V lost 5 bases and J lost 4 bases, and the count of bases not matched to a germline gene is 12. Reading from cysteine to phenylalanine, the CDR3 counts 17 amino acids. The sequence is cut down to CDR3 DNA, 51 bases in frame from base 1. Material for sequencing was peripheral blood. The chain employs TRBV7-2 and TRBJ1-5; TRBD1 matches 9 bases in the middle. The sequence was collected from a man over 45 with acute or convalescent COVID-19. The sequenced DNA: TGTGCCAGCAGCCTTTACCCAGCCGGGACAGGGAATCAGCCCCAGCATTTT. Its translation reads: CASSLYPAGTGNQPQHF.